This T cell receptor beta chain was obtained from a study of cytomegalovirus exposure and HLA in healthy donors. Study as a whole: Around 180 million T cells yielded more than 95 million unique TCR beta sequences, as an earlier analysis found.

Note on this clone: Antigen: not known.

The PCR used 60 Vbeta and 13 Jbeta primers. The method was immunoSEQ multiplex PCR; TCRdb's version includes in-frame clones alone and lacks a portion of them. Here the sample spans some 110,000 clones, around 70% being singletons. V dropped 3 bases and J dropped 12; count of bases not matched to a gene: 2. CDR1 is SGHAT and CDR2 is FQNNGV in the germline V gene. The CDR3 sequence is 11 residues long. Study-level points and caveats: For most TCR sequences rarity was the rule, although some public TCRs occurred in many donors. According to an earlier analysis, most TCR beta V segments yielded productive rearrangements about 90% or about 30% of the time. Further analysis, carried out later, found HLA-associated TCR beta chains more clonally expanded than equally common other chains.

The sequenced sample consisted of PBMCs. This sequence originates from a man aged 25 to 40 in good health and CMV-seropositive. The rearrangement joins TRBV11-2 to TRBJ2-7; 10 bases are a match to TRBD1. CDR3 sequence (DNA): TGTGCCAGCAGCTTTGGACAGGGGGGGTACTTC. Translation gives CASSFGQGGYF.